The rows below give T cell receptor beta chains drawn from one sample of a study of cytomegalovirus exposure and HLA in healthy donors. The protocol was immunoSEQ multiplex PCR, while the TCRdb copy is restricted to in-frame clones and leaves out a portion. The sample has 150,000 to 200,000 clones, almost 85% seen once. The sample was PBMCs. The receptors originated from a woman aged 45-65 years in good health and CMV-seronegative. Each CDR3 is given with its conserved first and last residue. A D gene is named only where the DNA matches it firmly. Not all rows give a size; the values are once, few, many and, for expanded clones, a class.

TRBV2,TRBD2,-,TRBJ2-5,TGTGCCAGCAGTGAGGGGGGCTGGGCGGGAGGGCCGAGGGAGACCCAGTACTTC,CASSEGGWAGGPRETQYF
TRBV6-5,-,-,TRBJ2-3,TGTGCCAGCAGCCTTAGCGTCACAGATACGCAGTATTTT,CASSLSVTDTQYF
TRBV18,-,-,TRBJ2-5,TGTGCCAGCTCACCAGGTCTAGCGGAGACCCAGTACTTC,CASSPGLAETQYF
TRBV5-6,TRBD1,-,TRBJ2-6,TGTGCCAGCAGCTTAACTAGGGGGCCCGGGGCCAACGTCCTGACTTTC,CASSLTRGPGANVLTF
TRBV15,TRBD1,-,TRBJ1-2,TGTGCCACCAGCAGAGAGGGACAGGGGTGGGGCTACACCTTC,CATSREGQGWGYTF
TRBV27,-,few,TRBJ1-2,TGTGCCAGCAGTTTCTACAGGGTCTCTCACTATGGCTACACCTTC,CASSFYRVSHYGYTF
TRBV19,-,-,TRBJ2-6,TGTGCCAGTAGTCCTGTGAGTCTCGGCTCTGGGGCCAACGTCCTGACTTTC,CASSPVSLGSGANVLTF
TRBV7-2,-,-,TRBJ2-3,TGTGCCAGCAGCTTAAGGCCAGGGGGCACAGATACGCAGTATTTT,CASSLRPGGTDTQYF
TRBV5-4,-,-,TRBJ2-1,TGTGCCAGCAGCTTGGGCAGGGGCAATGAGCAGTTCTTC,CASSLGRGNEQFF
TRBV4-2,TRBD1,-,TRBJ1-1,TGTGCCAGCAGGGCGACAGGGGCAAACACTGAAGCTTTCTTT,CASRATGANTEAFF
TRBV27,-,-,TRBJ2-7,TGTGCCAGCAGTCCCCGGACTGGCTCCTACGAGCAGTACTTC,CASSPRTGSYEQYF
TRBV27,TRBD1,-,TRBJ1-5,TGTGCCAGCAGTGGGACAGGGGCTACACAGCCCCAGCATTTT,CASSGTGATQPQHF
TRBV28,-,-,TRBJ2-3,TGTGCCACCGCTTCGGACAGAAACACAGATACGCAGTATTTT,CATASDRNTDTQYF
TRBV6-1,-,-,TRBJ2-1,TGTGCCAGCGGACACTACAATGAGCAGTTCTTC,CASGHYNEQFF
TRBV28,-,-,TRBJ1-1,TGTGCCAGCAGTCTGACAGGCTCGAACACTGAAGCTTTCTTT,CASSLTGSNTEAFF
TRBV6-6,-,-,TRBJ1-1,TGTGCCAGCAGTTACGGAGGGAAGGACACTGAAGCTTTCTTT,CASSYGGKDTEAFF
TRBV5-5,TRBD1,-,TRBJ2-7,TGTGCCAGCAGCCGAGGTGCCGGGACAGGGGGCTACGAGCAGTACTTC,CASSRGAGTGGYEQYF
TRBV7-8,-,-,TRBJ2-2,TGTGCCAGCAGCCCCCCTAGGGAGTATACCGGGGAGCTGTTTTTT,CASSPPREYTGELFF
TRBV2,TRBD1,-,TRBJ1-2,TGTGCCAGCAGGGACAGGGTTGGCTATGGCTACACCTTC,CASRDRVGYGYTF
TRBV19,-,-,TRBJ2-3,TGTGCCAGTCGACAGAACACAGATACGCAGTATTTT,CASRQNTDTQYF
TRBV29-1,TRBD1,-,TRBJ2-7,TGCAGCGTCTTAGGGACAGACTACGAGCAGTACTTC,CSVLGTDYEQYF
TRBV5-4,TRBD1,few,TRBJ1-1,TGTGCCAGCCGAACAGGGGGCAATAGGATGAACACTGAAGCTTTCTTT,CASRTGGNRMNTEAFF
TRBV27,TRBD2,-,TRBJ2-7,TGTGCCAGCAGTTTAAGGTCTCCGACTAGCGGGGGGGCCTACGAGCAGTACTTC,CASSLRSPTSGGAYEQYF
TRBV7-9,TRBD2,-,TRBJ2-1,TGTGCCAGCAGCTTAGGTAGCGCGGGAGTTAGGAATGAGCAGTTCTTC,CASSLGSAGVRNEQFF
TRBV5-1,-,-,TRBJ1-6,TGCGCCAGCAGATTAGAGACAGCTACTAATTCACCCCTCCACTTT,CASRLETATNSPLHF
TRBV5-1,-,-,TRBJ2-1,TGCGCCAGCAGCTTTAGACAGTCCTCCTACAATGAGCAGTTCTTC,CASSFRQSSYNEQFF
TRBV4-3,-,-,TRBJ2-1,TGCGCCAGCAGCCAAGAGCCTAGCGCCTACAATGAGCAGTTCTTC,CASSQEPSAYNEQFF
TRBV5-4,-,once,TRBJ2-7,TGTGCCAGCAGCTTGGTGAGCTCCTACGAGCAGTACTTC,CASSLVSSYEQYF
TRBV1,-,-,TRBJ2-3,TGCACCAGCGGGAACGGGGACAGGGTCCTGGGGGATACGCAGTATTTT,CTSGNGDRVLGDTQYF
TRBV29-1,-,-,TRBJ1-1,TGCAGCGTTGAGACGGGGGAGAACACTGAAGCTTTCTTT,CSVETGENTEAFF
TRBV2,-,-,TRBJ2-7,TGTGCCAGCACCGGAGTCGGGAACGCCTACGAGCAGTACTTC,CASTGVGNAYEQYF
TRBV10-2,TRBD1,-,TRBJ2-7,TGCGCCAGCAACAAACCCGGGACAGCGACAACCTACGAGCAGTACTTC,CASNKPGTATTYEQYF
TRBV6-4,-,-,TRBJ2-3,TGTGCCAGCAGTGTCTCCGAGGGCACAGATACGCAGTATTTT,CASSVSEGTDTQYF
TRBV27,TRBD2,-,TRBJ2-1,TGTGCCAGCAGTGGGGGACTAGCGGGAGTGGTGTACAATGAGCAGTTCTTC,CASSGGLAGVVYNEQFF
TRBV29-1,-,-,TRBJ2-2,TGCAGCGTTTATGGTCCCAGTGTGGTCCCCGGGGAGCTGTTTTTT,CSVYGPSVVPGELFF
TRBV6-5,-,few,TRBJ2-7,TGTGCCAGCAGCTACGCACAACCAATTGGGCACGAGCAGTACTTC,CASSYAQPIGHEQYF
TRBV29-1,-,-,TRBJ2-5,TGCAGCGTTGATAGCGCAGGAGAGACCCAGTACTTC,CSVDSAGETQYF
TRBV19,-,-,TRBJ2-2,TGTGCCAGTAGTATAGGTCTAGCCTTTAACACCGGGGAGCTGTTTTTT,CASSIGLAFNTGELFF
TRBV28,-,-,TRBJ2-3,TGCGTCCTGCGAAGAGGAACGCAGTATTTT,CVLRRGTQYF
TRBV28,TRBD1,once,TRBJ2-7,TGTGCCAGCAATGGGTGGACAGGGGGGAAGTACGAGCAGTACTTC,CASNGWTGGKYEQYF
TRBV7-2,-,once,TRBJ1-6,TGTGCCAGCAGCTTAGTTAGAAATTCACCCCTCCACTTT,CASSLVRNSPLHF
TRBV27,-,-,TRBJ1-4,TGTGCCAGCAGTTTATTAGGCGGGAATGAAAAACTGTTTTTT,CASSLLGGNEKLFF
TRBV5-1,-,-,TRBJ2-7,TGCGCCAGCAGCTTGGTTGTTAGTAGCGACGAGCAGTACTTC,CASSLVVSSDEQYF
TRBV10-3,-,-,TRBJ1-1,TGTGCCATCAGTGAGTCAAGCAATCTCAAAGCTTTCTTT,CAISESSNLKAFF
TRBV27,-,-,TRBJ2-2,TGTGCCAGCAGTTTATACGGGGCGAACACCGGGGAGCTGTTTTTT,CASSLYGANTGELFF
TRBV11-2,-,-,TRBJ2-5,TGTGCCAGCAGCTTAGGCCTAGGGGAAGAGACCCAGTACTTC,CASSLGLGEETQYF
TRBV4-1,TRBD2,-,TRBJ2-1,TGCGCCAGCAGCCGGGGACTAGCGGGAGGTAGGGCCTACAATGAGCAGTTCTTC,CASSRGLAGGRAYNEQFF
TRBV7-8,TRBD2,once,TRBJ2-5,TGTGCCAGCAGCTTAGCTAGCGGGGCAGAAGAGACCCAGTACTTC,CASSLASGAEETQYF
TRBV6-5,-,-,TRBJ1-1,TGTGCCAGCAGTTACGAGGGGAACACTGAAGCTTTCTTT,CASSYEGNTEAFF
TRBV7-9,-,-,TRBJ1-4,TGTGCCAGCAGCTTAGCTGGGGGGGTAACTGGAAAACTGTTTTTT,CASSLAGGVTGKLFF
TRBV7-9,-,-,TRBJ1-5,TGTTCCAGCAGCGACCTCCAGGGTCCAGTCAATCAGCCCCAGCATTTT,CSSSDLQGPVNQPQHF